This section outlines one TCR beta chain sequence together with its context. It has no known antigen specificity. Nothing much larger sits one base from this clone, and base qualities are not available. This record comes from a study of T-cell memory formation after mild COVID-19 (dated by TCRdb to the early 2020s). Background for the entire study: TCR sequence clusters from the two donors were largely donor specific. T-cell clones expanding and contracting after mild COVID-19 in two donors were tracked by longitudinal TCRalpha and TCRbeta repertoire sequencing. The cohort comprised two young, previously healthy adult volunteers, one female and one male.

Ficoll-Paque density gradient centrifugation was used to isolate PBMCs. Summary of the overall study and its limitations: Clones contracting from day 15 to 85 had balanced CD4/CD8 phenotypes, while a second wave expanding from day 15 to 37 was biased towards CD4+. Some responding clones were found in pre-infection memory, which suggests that pre-existing cross-reactive memory T cells took part in the SARS-CoV-2 response. Only a couple of mild cases were covered by the study, and larger cohorts that include severe cases with pre-infection samples were considered necessary. Contracting CD4+ clones turned up mainly in the CM and EM memory subsets, whereas EMRA was where CD8+ clones were enriched. The second-wave clones that peaked on day 37 were not confirmed to be SARS-CoV-2 specific.

From the cysteine up to the phenylalanine, the CDR3 has a length of 15 residues. CDR3 DNA only is kept here, 45 bases in frame from base 1. Taken from the germline V gene, the CDR1 and CDR2 loops are SGHRS and YFSETQ. Relative to germline, V is missing 4 bases and J is missing 7 bases, with 13 bases of the junction outside any gene match. Sequencing was carried out with an Illumina NovaSeq 6000. cDNA libraries for TCRalpha and TCRbeta were prepared by 5'RACE using constant-segment primers, with sample barcodes and unique molecular identifiers added. RNA was extracted from every sample with Trizol reagent. Libraries were amplified in two PCR steps, with a second sample barcode and Illumina TruSeq adapters added in the second step. Libraries were sequenced on an Illumina NovaSeq with 2 x 150 bp paired-end reads. The original pipeline was this. Demultiplexing of reads and collapsing into UMI-guided consensus sequences were performed with migec v1.2.7. Using mixcr v2.1.11, UMI consensuses were aligned to TRA and TRB V and J templates and then assembled into clonotypes. Expanded or contracted clonotypes were those called significant by both edgeR and NoisET, with noise models trained on biological replicates. For edgeR calls, the thresholds were a false discovery rate-adjusted p below 0.01 and a log2 fold-change of 1. As an exploratory analysis of dynamics, PCA with hierarchical clustering was applied to max-normalized trajectories of the 1000 most abundant clonotypes. Separately sequenced CD4+ and CD8+ repertoires were used to assign a CD4 or CD8 phenotype to each responding clone. TCRdb redid the processing of the public reads, applying fastp at Q25 and MiXCR, and retained in-frame beta chains. Rows with one shared CDR3 protein collapse into an entry with the most common genes and DNA. Clone size and V and J calls follow TCRdb, not the original study. Within this sample are about 540,000 distinct CDR3 sequences, with about a fifth of them counted one time only. The ten largest clones represent under 15% of the sample.

The sequenced material came from PBMCs or a T cell subset sorted from them (not recorded which). This chain joins TRBV5-1 to TRBJ1-1; TRBD1 aligns with 7 central bases. The TCR was taken from an adult woman who had mild COVID-19 (a few samples of this study predate the infection). The sample titles of this study are shuffled in the database, so cell type and time point are left out; the donor was told from shared clones. The DNA sequence reads TGCGCCAGCAGCCCGCGGACCGACAGGGTGAATGAAGCTTTCTTT. This translates into CASSPRTDRVNEAFF.